This TCR beta chain was observed in a study of T cells in Graves' hyperthyroidism and ophthalmopathy. Findings and limits, study-wide: For ophthalmopathy, model prediction preceded onset by a median 6.5 months. Blood also showed most of the thyroid clonotypes that were expanded above 0.001.

Fresh peripheral blood, roughly 10 ml of it, supplied the PBMCs. Germline V CDR1 and CDR2: MNHEY, SVGAGI. V was pared by 7 bases and J by 2 bases, with 13 bases of the junction left unmatched. The CDR3 totals 16 residues. There were TCR beta CDR3 regions amplified from RNA transcripts. The HTBI primer set drove a first-round RT-PCR of the TCR CDR3. TCRdb re-called the multiplex PCR reads with MiXCR, one entry per CDR3 protein. The table shows under 300,000 distinct CDR3 sequences, with around a quarter occurring only once. A remark on this clonotype: As yet, its antigen is unknown.

The TCR comes from a man between 40 and 49 years old with Graves' hyperthyroidism that later progressed to Graves' ophthalmopathy. The V gene is TRBV6-5, the J gene TRBJ1-2; TRBD1 matches at 7 bases. The source material was blood. In DNA, the CDR3 is TGTGCCAGCATTATTATGTTGGGACAGACGAACTATGGCTACACCTTC. Protein product: CASIIMLGQTNYGYTF.